The TCR beta chain under discussion was sequenced for a study of blood T cells in healthy people across ages. General study results and limits: Observed TCR beta diversity showed a strong correlation with the percentage of naive T cells as measured by flow cytometry.

Per the germline V gene, CDR1 is SGHTA and CDR2 is FQGNSA. The trim removed 6 bases at V and 1 base at J, leaving 5 bases unmatched. The CDR3 extends over 15 amino acids. This clonotype was seen a few times. Its antigen is still unknown. Staff drew about 10 milliliters of peripheral blood from each donor. With a J-beta primer mix and a sample-barcoded 5' primer, a second PCR ran roughly 6 to 11 cycles. TCRdb fed the 5' RACE reads into MiXCR, producing one record per CDR3 protein. Of 1.5 million to 2 million distinct CDR3 sequences listed, 40% to 55% are singletons. This chain uses TRBV7-2 with TRBJ2-5; the match to TRBD2 covers 10 bases. The sequence was obtained from a woman in her forties in good health. The sequenced sample was blood. CDR3 DNA: TGTGCCAGCAGTTCATGGACTAGCGGCCAAGAGACCCAGTACTTC. Translation gives CASSSWTSGQETQYF.